One sample yielded the 6 T cell receptor beta chains listed below, sequenced in a study of cytomegalovirus exposure and HLA in healthy donors. PCR was performed using 60 Vbeta and 13 Jbeta primers. The repertoire was sequenced with immunoSEQ multiplex PCR; TCRdb's copy has only in-frame clones and lacks some. The sample includes about 110,000 clones, approximately 70% seen only once; the top ten take 8% to 9.5%. Sequenced material: PBMCs. The source of these receptors is a man under 40 in good health and CMV-seropositive.

The chain uses TRBV30 and TRBJ2-5; tentative D call: TRBD1 (5 bases). Germline CDR1 GTSNPN, CDR2 SVGIG (reference sequence). CDR3 length equals 13 residues. V lost 1 base and J 5 bases, leaving 11 bases between the germline ends. The CDR3 loop reads CAWSGQPPETQYF. In DNA form, the CDR3 reads TGTGCCTGGAGTGGACAGCCGCCCGAGACCCAGTACTTC.

DNA of the CDR3: TGTGCCAGTAGCCCCAGGACAGGGGGATATGGAAACACCATATATTTT. It codes for CASSPRTGGYGNTIYF. The J gene is TRBJ1-3, the V gene TRBV19; 10 positions match TRBD1. CDR3 size: 16 residues. V lost 6 bases to trimming and J lost 3 bases; unmatched junction nucleotides: 8. Germline CDR1 reads LNHDA; CDR2 reads SQIVND (reference sequence). The whole variable domain, remainder taken from reference TRBV19 and TRBJ1-3, is DGGITQSPKYLFRKEGQNVTLSCEQNLNHDAMYWYRQDPGQGLRLIYYSQIVNDFQKGDIAEGYSVSREKKESFPLTVTSAQKNPTAFYLCASSPRTGGYGNTIYFGEGSWLTVV.

This clone came up a few times. The rearrangement uses TRBV19 and TRBJ1-5; possibly TRBD1 for D (5 bases). Looked up from germline, CDR1 is LNHDA and CDR2 is SQIVND (reference sequence). The germline V and J ends were trimmed by 4 bases and 15 bases, with 19 bases remaining between them. This CDR3 is 13 amino acids long. The CDR3 coding sequence is TGTGCCAGTAGTACGGCCTCAGGGTCGAGAGGGCATTTT. Protein sequence: CASSTASGSRGHF.

A few counts support this clone. This sequence joins TRBV4-1 and TRBJ1-1; D is perhaps TRBD1 (6 bases). V lost 4 bases and J 5 bases, leaving 20 bases between the germline ends. CDR3 length: 16 amino acids. Germline V CDR1 and CDR2: MGHRA, YSYEKL. The CDR3 DNA sequence: TGCGCCAGCAGCCGAGGGGGGGGCGGTTGGGAAACTGAAGCTTTCTTT. Its translation: CASSRGGGGWETEAFF.

This chain joins TRBV28 and TRBJ2-5, with 7 bases that match TRBD1. With 6 bases clipped from V and 4 bases from J, the junction kept 8 bases outside the gene matches. The CDR3 spans 14 residues. CDR1 MDHEN and CDR2 SYDVKM come from the germline V gene. The CDR3 here is CASSVTGESETQYF. CDR3 DNA sequence: TGTGCCAGCAGCGTAACAGGGGAATCAGAGACCCAGTACTTC.

The chain couples TRBV2 to TRBJ1-2; D unresolved. The CDR3 length is 10 residues. Trimming removed 10 bases at V and 11 bases at J, with 14 bases between. Germline CDR1 SNHLY, CDR2 FYNNEI. The CDR3 DNA sequence: TGTGCCACCTCAGGATATTGGTACACCTTC. This encodes CATSGYWYTF.